These 28 T cell receptor beta chains were sequenced from one sample in a study of blood T cell repertoires in COVID-19. Profiling relied on immunoSEQ multiplex PCR, and the TCRdb table lists in-frame clones only, not all of them. The sample shows just over 300,000 clones, 90% of them seen only once. The specimen was PBMCs or T cells enriched from blood (not recorded which). Every receptor here comes from a woman under 30 with acute COVID-19.

With respect to this clone: Distinct nucleotide sequences in the sample also encode this CDR3. The genes are TRBV7-3 and TRBJ1-1; D gene uncertain. Germline values: CDR1 SGHTA, CDR2 FQGTGA. The CDR3 contains 13 residues. V was pared by 2 bases and J by 2 bases, with 6 bases between. The CDR3 protein is CASSLGANTEAFF. The DNA for the CDR3 is TGTGCCAGCAGCTTAGGAGCTAACACTGAAGCTTTCTTT. Together with reference TRBV7-3 and TRBJ1-1, the CDR3 gives the full variable domain: GAGVSQTPSNKVTEKGKYVELRCDPISGHTALYWYRQSLGQGPEFLIYFQGTGAADDSGLPNDRFFAVRPEGSVSTLKIQRTERGDSAVYLCASSLGANTEAFFGQGTRLTVV.

The chain recombines TRBV19 with TRBJ1-6, with D tentatively TRBD1 (6 bases). V lost 4 bases and J lost 6, with 13 bases in between. The CDR3 totals 15 residues. Germline loops: CDR1 LNHDA, CDR2 SQIVND (reference sequence). CDR3 nucleotide sequence: TGTGCCAGTAGTACGACAGGTGGCCTTAATTCACCCCTCCACTTT. Amino acids: CASSTTGGLNSPLHF.

This chain joins TRBV27 and TRBJ2-5; no definite D call. The germline CDR1 and CDR2 sequences are MNHEY and SMNVEV (reference sequence). The CDR3 runs 14 residues. V was trimmed by 3 bases and J by 0 bases, leaving 8 bases between them. The DNA of the CDR3 is TGTGCCAGCAGTTTTAATCAGTACCAAGAGACCCAGTACTTC. Amino acids: CASSFNQYQETQYF.

This clone was recorded only once. This chain links TRBV28 with TRBJ2-7; D unresolved. Germline CDR1 reads MDHEN; CDR2 reads SYDVKM. There are 11 residues in the CDR3. V gave up 3 bases and J gave up 5 bases, with 5 bases separating them. The CDR3 reads CASSFGDEQYF. CDR3 DNA sequence: TGTGCCAGCAGTTTCGGTGACGAGCAGTACTTC.

The rearrangement uses TRBV5-1 and TRBJ2-2; no firm D call. Germline V gene sequence: CDR1 SGHRS, CDR2 YFSETQ. The CDR3 runs 14 residues. V was pared by 4 bases and J by 2 bases, with 9 bases between. The chain's CDR3 is CASSPGLNTGELFF. The CDR3 region has the DNA TGCGCCAGCAGCCCTGGTCTAAACACCGGGGAGCTGTTTTTT.

This clone was detected ten times or more. The chain recombines TRBV5-1 with TRBJ1-2; 7 bases agree with TRBD1. The CDR3 length is 14 residues. V lost 2 bases to trimming and J lost 2 bases; unmatched junction nucleotides: 3. Germline values: CDR1 SGHRS, CDR2 YFSETQ. CDR3 sequence (DNA): TGCGCCAGCAGCTTAGGGACAGCCAACTATGGCTACACCTTC. This translates into CASSLGTANYGYTF.

This chain uses TRBV11-2 with TRBJ2-6, with TRBD1 matching over 8 bases. CDR3 size: 16 residues. V was pared by 5 bases and J by 2 bases, with 5 bases of the junction left unmatched. From germline, CDR1 is SGHAT and CDR2 FQNNGV. DNA for the CDR3: TGTGCCAGCAGCCTCCCCAGGGGGCCTGGGGCCAACGTCCTGACTTTC. The encoded protein is CASSLPRGPGANVLTF.

The chain recombines TRBV19 with TRBJ1-2; D is undetermined. Germline assignment: CDR1 LNHDA and CDR2 SQIVND (reference sequence). This CDR3 region has 13 residues. V lost 2 bases and J 1 base, leaving 5 bases between the germline ends. The CDR3 bases are TGTGCCAGTAGTATAATGAGTAACTATGGCTACACCTTC. Amino acid sequence: CASSIMSNYGYTF.

The V and J genes are TRBV28 and TRBJ1-6, with D possibly being TRBD1 (6 bases). The germline V gene encodes CDR1 MDHEN and CDR2 SYDVKM. V gave up 5 bases and J gave up 3 bases, with 11 bases separating them. This CDR3 is 15 amino acids long. CDR3 residues: CASSPGQYYNSPLHF. CDR3 DNA: TGTGCCAGCAGTCCCGGACAGTACTATAATTCACCCCTCCACTTT.

CDR3 bases: TGTGCCAGTAGTCTGACAGATGGAAGCTATGGCTACACCTTC. It specifies CASSLTDGSYGYTF. This chain uses TRBV19 with TRBJ1-2; a weak D match, TRBD1 (5 bases). The V gene's germline CDR1 is LNHDA and CDR2 SQIVND (reference sequence). The V end was cut by 5 bases, the J end by 4 bases, with 14 bases between. The CDR3 runs to 14 residues. The complete variable domain, with remaining parts taken from reference TRBV19 and TRBJ1-2, reads DGGITQSPKYLFRKEGQNVTLSCEQNLNHDAMYWYRQDPGQGLRLIYYSQIVNDFQKGDIAEGYSVSREKKESFPLTVTSAQKNPTAFYLCASSLTDGSYGYTFGSGTRLTVV.

J is TRBJ2-7 and V is TRBV29-1; 9 bases fit TRBD1. V dropped 6 bases and J dropped 3; count of bases not matched to a gene: 6. Germline loops: CDR1 SQVTM, CDR2 ANQGSEA. The CDR3 is 13 residues long. CDR3 sequence (DNA): TGCAGCGTCGGACAGGGGACGCTCTACGAGCAGTACTTC. Amino acid sequence: CSVGQGTLYEQYF.

The rearrangement joins TRBV11-3 to TRBJ2-3; 11 bases match TRBD2. Looked up from germline, CDR1 is SGHNT and CDR2 is YENEEA. There are 20 residues in the CDR3. Trimming took 5 bases from V and 2 from J; bases not matched to a gene: 18. CDR3 in amino acids: CASSPGLAERGQTTTDTQYF. The CDR3 coding sequence is TGTGCCAGCAGCCCGGGACTAGCGGAACGGGGGCAAACGACCACAGATACGCAGTATTTT.

The chain uses TRBV5-1 and TRBJ1-1; a possible D gene is TRBD1 (6 bases). The germline CDR1 and CDR2 sequences are SGHRS and YFSETQ. The CDR3 runs to 14 residues. V lost 4 bases and J 4 bases, leaving 14 bases between the germline ends. This CDR3 is CASSATGTGTEAFF. The CDR3 nucleotides are TGCGCCAGCAGCGCGACAGGAACAGGCACTGAAGCTTTCTTT.

The chain's CDR3 is CASSPGQGGGYTF. DNA for the CDR3: TGTGCCAGCAGTCCCGGACAGGGGGGTGGCTACACCTTC. This chain joins TRBV28 and TRBJ1-2; 10 bases are shared with TRBD1. Germline V gene sequence: CDR1 MDHEN, CDR2 SYDVKM. The CDR3 has 13 residues. The ends lost 5 bases at V and 7 bases at J; junction bases unmatched: 4.

This chain connects TRBV3-1 (or the pseudogene TRBV3-2) to TRBJ2-7, with 7 bases that match TRBD1. In germline, CDR1 is LGHDT, CDR2 YNNKEL (reference sequence). The V gene end was trimmed by 4 bases and the J gene end by 2 bases; junction bases not matched to a gene: 2. The CDR3 contains 13 residues. The CDR3 nucleotides read TGTGCCAGCAGCCGCGACAGGGCCTACGAGCAGTACTTC. This sequence encodes CASSRDRAYEQYF.

The rearrangement uses TRBV19 and TRBJ2-4; TRBD1 is a possible D gene (6 bases). V was shortened by 4 bases and J by 4 bases, with 11 bases between the two germline ends. Germline values: CDR1 LNHDA, CDR2 SQIVND (reference sequence). This CDR3 spans 14 amino acids. DNA of the CDR3: TGTGCCAGTAGTACCCGACAGGAAAAAAACATTCAGTACTTC. Translation: CASSTRQEKNIQYF.

The chain links TRBV7-3 to TRBJ2-1, with TRBD2 matching 8 bases. The ends lost 3 bases at V and 5 bases at J; junction bases unmatched: 9. The length of the CDR3 is 16 residues. Germline CDR1 and CDR2: SGHTA and FQGTGA. The DNA of the CDR3 is TGTGCCAGCAGCTTCTCCAGCGGGAGTGGCGACAATGAGCAGTTCTTC. This translates into CASSFSSGSGDNEQFF.

This clone has more than one count but fewer than ten. The gene calls are TRBV6-5 and TRBJ2-7; D ambiguous. Trimming stripped 0 bases from V and 3 bases from J, with 6 bases between. This CDR3 has 13 amino acids. Germline-derived CDR1 and CDR2 are MNHEY and SVGAGI. This CDR3 is CASSYSQNYEQYF. CDR3 DNA sequence: TGTGCCAGCAGTTACTCTCAGAACTACGAGCAGTACTTC.

This sequence joins TRBV10-3 and TRBJ1-5; 7 bases agree with TRBD1. Germline V CDR1 and CDR2: ENHRY, SYGVKD. V gave up 2 bases and J gave up 6 bases; unmatched junction bases: 10. This CDR3 is 16 amino acids long. The CDR3 here is CAISEGVRGAGQPQHF. The DNA of the CDR3 is TGTGCCATCAGTGAGGGAGTCAGGGGGGCCGGTCAGCCCCAGCATTTT.

V is TRBV28 and J is TRBJ1-1; D is undetermined. This CDR3 has 17 residues. Trimming left V 5 bases short and J 0 bases short, with 19 bases between. CDR1 and CDR2 (germline): MDHEN, SYDVKM. CDR3 nucleotide sequence: TGTGCCAGCAGTCCGGAAGGAGAGGGTCCAGTGAACACTGAAGCTTTCTTT. As protein: CASSPEGEGPVNTEAFF.

The rearrangement joins TRBV19 to TRBJ2-7; unclear D gene. Germline-derived CDR1 and CDR2 are LNHDA and SQIVND (reference sequence). Trimming removed 3 bases from V and 2 bases from J, with 11 bases in between. The CDR3 loop spans 14 amino acids. The CDR3 bases are TGTGCCAGTAGTATTCGGCCAGGCCCCTACGAGCAGTACTTC. Amino acid sequence: CASSIRPGPYEQYF.

The chain has TRBV18 and TRBJ1-5, with D possibly TRBD1 on 6 matching bases. In germline, CDR1 is KGHSH, CDR2 LQKENI. CDR3 length: 15 amino acids. V dropped 6 bases and J dropped 4 bases, with 16 bases sitting between them. This chain's CDR3 is CASSPGAGTNQPQHF. The CDR3 DNA follows: TGTGCCAGCTCCCCCGGAGCCGGGACAAATCAGCCCCAGCATTTT.

The chain carries TRBV9 and TRBJ2-1, with D perhaps matching TRBD1 (6 bases). CDR3 length: 12 amino acids. V lost 8 bases and J lost 7, with 13 bases in between. The germline V gene has CDR1 SGDLS and CDR2 YYNGEE. The CDR3 region is CASKGGWNEQFF. The DNA for the CDR3 is TGTGCCAGTAAAGGGGGTTGGAATGAGCAGTTCTTC.

The chain uses TRBV19 and TRBJ1-1; D possibly corresponds to TRBD1 (6 bases). The V end lost 4 bases, the J end lost 5 bases, and 17 bases lay between the germline ends. In germline, CDR1 is LNHDA, CDR2 SQIVND (reference sequence). This CDR3 comprises 15 residues. In DNA, the CDR3 is TGTGCCAGTAGTAGACTCAGGACAGAAGAAACTGAAGCTTTCTTT. It yields the protein CASSRLRTEETEAFF. Full variable domain (remainder filled in from reference TRBV19 and TRBJ1-1): DGGITQSPKYLFRKEGQNVTLSCEQNLNHDAMYWYRQDPGQGLRLIYYSQIVNDFQKGDIAEGYSVSREKKESFPLTVTSAQKNPTAFYLCASSRLRTEETEAFFGQGTRLTVV.

The chain links TRBV11-3 to TRBJ2-1; 8 bases align to TRBD2. With V trimmed by 1 base and J by 6 bases, 5 bases remained unmatched. This CDR3 is built from 15 residues. The germline V gene has CDR1 SGHNT and CDR2 YENEEA. The CDR3 here is CASSLGSGISNEQFF. The CDR3 DNA is TGTGCCAGCAGCTTAGGTAGCGGGATTAGCAATGAGCAGTTCTTC.

The rearrangement joins TRBV11-2 to TRBJ2-5, with unresolved D. CDR3 length equals 14 residues. The germline CDR1 and CDR2 sequences are SGHAT and FQNNGV. Deletions cut 6 bases from V and 5 bases from J, with 16 bases between. This CDR3 is CASSPPLGEETQYF. The CDR3 coding sequence is TGTGCCAGCAGTCCCCCTCTGGGCGAGGAGACCCAGTACTTC.

The V and J genes are TRBV6-5 and TRBJ1-4, with D tentatively TRBD1 (6 bases). CDR3 length equals 14 residues. The V and J ends lost 6 bases and 8 bases respectively, with 16 bases between them. Germline V gene sequence: CDR1 MNHEY, CDR2 SVGAGI. CDR3 nucleotides: TGTGCCAGCAGCGGTGACAGGAGGAGCGAAAAACTGTTTTTT. Its translation: CASSGDRRSEKLFF.

The chain recombines TRBV5-1 with TRBJ2-7; D call uncertain. V lost 4 bases to trimming and J lost 0 bases, with 8 bases between them. The CDR3 is 13 residues long. Germline V lookup: CDR1 SGHRS, CDR2 YFSETQ. As DNA, the CDR3 is TGCGCCAGCAGCCCAGAAAGCTCCTACGAGCAGTACTTC. Its protein is CASSPESSYEQYF.